Below are 3 T cell receptor beta chains sequenced from a single sample in a study of blood T cell repertoires in COVID-19. Only in-frame clones appear in the TCRdb table, and some are missing; sequencing was by immunoSEQ multiplex PCR. The sample contains around 400,000 clones, approximately 91% of which appear only once. The sequencing input was PBMCs or T cells enriched from blood (not recorded which). The source is a woman in her thirties or forties who had been exposed to COVID-19.

The chain couples TRBV27 to TRBJ1-2; no clear D. CDR3 length: 13 residues. The V gene lost 4 bases and the J gene lost 6 bases, with 12 bases spanning the gap. Germline CDR1 and CDR2: MNHEY and SMNVEV (reference sequence). CDR3 DNA: TGTGCCAGCAGTTCCCTTCGGGAAAATGGCTACACCTTC. It encodes CASSSLRENGYTF.

This clone was recorded many times. The chain joins TRBV15 to TRBJ2-1; perhaps TRBD1 as D (6 bases). The CDR3 covers 19 residues. CDR1 is LNHNV, CDR2 YYDKDF, per germline (reference sequence). V shed 0 bases and J shed 5 bases, with 23 bases lying between them. CDR3 sequence: CATSREGPGQGRFDNEQFF. The CDR3 nucleotides read TGTGCCACCAGCAGAGAAGGGCCTGGGCAGGGGCGATTTGACAATGAGCAGTTCTTC.

This clone was detected only once. V gene TRBV7-6 combines with J gene TRBJ1-2, with D unclear. Between the trimmed V and J ends, which lost 4 bases and 5 bases, there was a span of 20 bases. Looked up from germline, CDR1 is SGHVS and CDR2 is FNYEAQ. The CDR3 is 16 amino acids. Here the CDR3 reads CASSSVNSRSGYGYTF. Here the CDR3 DNA reads TGTGCCAGCAGCTCAGTCAACTCCAGATCGGGATATGGCTACACCTTC.